This T cell receptor beta chain was recovered during a study of cytomegalovirus exposure and HLA in healthy donors. Regarding the study as a whole: Later, TCR association rates were found to vary by HLA locus, highest for DRB1 and lowest for HLA-C. A later analysis reportedly found that, within productive TCRs, an Asian-associated ancestry cluster had fewer N-insertions than the mean observed across the roughly 630 donors. A previous analysis found most TCR beta V segments productive roughly 87% or roughly 30% of the time. Later analysis identified a missense DCLRE1C variant that was linked to TCR beta V- and J-gene trimming.

PCR employed 60 Vbeta and 13 Jbeta primers. Assay used: immunoSEQ multiplex PCR; TCRdb lists only in-frame clones, some missing. The listing records approximately 120,000 clones. Per germline, CDR1 MNHEY and CDR2 SVGAGI. V was clipped by 5 bases and J by 2 bases; unmatched bases: 6. The CDR3 contains 14 residues. With regard to this clone: Its antigen is as yet unknown.

Sequencing was done on a sample of PBMCs. The genes are TRBV6-5 and TRBJ2-7, with 7 nucleotides matching TRBD2. This TCR was recovered from a man aged 25 to 40 in good health and CMV-seronegative. The CDR3 loop reads CASSLSSGPYEQYF. CDR3 bases: TGTGCCAGCAGTCTCTCTAGCGGACCCTACGAGCAGTACTTC.